A selection of T cell receptor beta chains follows, all from one sample in a study of T cell clonotyping in hematopoietic cell transplantation. Produced via immunoSEQ multiplex PCR; TCRdb's table is partial and in-frame only. Counted here are tens of thousands of clones, about nine tenths occurring once; the ten biggest clones make up 3.7%. The sequences come from peripheral blood mononuclear cells, collected before stem cell transplant. These receptors originate from a man aged 18 to 30 with biphenotypic leukemia. Some clones in this sample may be carry-over from other donors' samples. Each CDR3 is given with its conserved first and last residue. Each record gives: D gene, J gene, V gene, CDR3 protein, CDR3 DNA. A D gene is named only where the DNA matches it firmly.

D gene: TRBD1
J gene: TRBJ2-7
V gene: TRBV6-6
CDR3 protein: CASSYTNRQGGYEQYF
CDR3 DNA: TGTGCCAGCAGTTACACCAACCGACAGGGGGGCTACGAGCAGTACTTC

D gene: TRBD1
J gene: TRBJ2-7
V gene: TRBV29-1
CDR3 protein: CSVGGRGLSYEQYF
CDR3 DNA: TGCAGCGTTGGGGGCAGGGGGCTCTCCTACGAGCAGTACTTC

D gene: TRBD1
J gene: TRBJ2-7
V gene: TRBV25-1
CDR3 protein: CASSGRQGYEQYF
CDR3 DNA: TGTGCCAGCAGTGGTCGACAGGGCTACGAGCAGTACTTC

D gene: NA
J gene: TRBJ1-5
V gene: TRBV21-1
CDR3 protein: CASLVRDNQPQHF
CDR3 DNA: TGTGCCAGCCTGGTGCGCGATAATCAGCCCCAGCATTTT

D gene: NA
J gene: TRBJ1-2
V gene: TRBV21-1
CDR3 protein: CASSKAPKRGYGYTF
CDR3 DNA: TGTGCCAGCAGCAAAGCCCCTAAGCGGGGCTATGGCTACACCTTC

D gene: NA
J gene: TRBJ1-1
V gene: TRBV11-2
CDR3 protein: CASSPGGGANTEAFF
CDR3 DNA: TGTGCCAGCAGCCCGGGCGGAGGGGCGAACACTGAAGCTTTCTTT

D gene: NA
J gene: TRBJ2-3
V gene: TRBV9
CDR3 protein: CASSVRGLRTDTQYF
CDR3 DNA: TGTGCCAGCAGCGTAAGGGGACTTCGCACAGATACGCAGTATTTT

D gene: NA
J gene: TRBJ1-5
V gene: TRBV19
CDR3 protein: CASSMTDYSNQPQHF
CDR3 DNA: TGTGCCAGTAGTATGACGGATTATAGCAATCAGCCCCAGCATTTT

D gene: TRBD1
J gene: TRBJ2-7
V gene: TRBV6-5
CDR3 protein: CASSGTGTYEQYF
CDR3 DNA: TGTGCCAGCAGTGGGACAGGGACCTACGAGCAGTACTTC

D gene: NA
J gene: TRBJ1-4
V gene: TRBV9
CDR3 protein: CASSVRPLGSAEKLFF
CDR3 DNA: TGTGCCAGCAGCGTAAGACCCCTTGGCTCTGCTGAAAAACTGTTTTTT

D gene: NA
J gene: TRBJ1-5
V gene: TRBV30
CDR3 protein: CAWSLLGAPSNQPQHF
CDR3 DNA: TGTGCCTGGAGCCTGTTGGGGGCCCCAAGCAATCAGCCCCAGCATTTT

D gene: TRBD1
J gene: TRBJ2-1
V gene: TRBV6-1
CDR3 protein: CASSEHPGGQGVGVGEQFF
CDR3 DNA: TGTGCCAGCAGTGAGCACCCCGGTGGGCAGGGGGTCGGGGTGGGAGAGCAGTTCTTC

D gene: NA
J gene: TRBJ2-2
V gene: TRBV13
CDR3 protein: CASRSQGGAGELFF
CDR3 DNA: TGTGCCAGCAGGTCACAGGGAGGGGCCGGGGAGCTGTTTTTT

D gene: NA
J gene: TRBJ1-2
V gene: TRBV29-1
CDR3 protein: CSVPVIEGSNYGYTF
CDR3 DNA: TGCAGCGTTCCCGTAATAGAGGGTTCCAACTATGGCTACACCTTC

D gene: NA
J gene: TRBJ2-5
V gene: TRBV4-1
CDR3 protein: CASSQDMVRGGTQYF
CDR3 DNA: TGCGCCAGCAGCCAAGATATGGTGAGAGGAGGGACCCAGTACTTC

D gene: NA
J gene: TRBJ1-1
V gene: TRBV7-6
CDR3 protein: CASSFGREGLNTEAFF
CDR3 DNA: TGTGCCAGCAGCTTTGGGAGGGAGGGGTTGAACACTGAAGCTTTCTTT

D gene: TRBD1
J gene: TRBJ2-2
V gene: TRBV7-9
CDR3 protein: CASSYGQGAGSGELFF
CDR3 DNA: TGTGCCAGCAGCTACGGACAGGGGGCAGGGTCCGGGGAGCTGTTTTTT

D gene: TRBD1
J gene: TRBJ1-1
V gene: TRBV27
CDR3 protein: CASSRDRVLNTEAFF
CDR3 DNA: TGTGCCAGCAGTCGCGACAGGGTTCTGAACACTGAAGCTTTCTTT

D gene: NA
J gene: TRBJ2-5
V gene: TRBV27
CDR3 protein: CASSPVSSGSGTQYF
CDR3 DNA: TGTGCCAGCAGTCCAGTCTCCAGCGGGTCCGGGACCCAGTACTTC

D gene: TRBD1
J gene: TRBJ1-4
V gene: TRBV29-1
CDR3 protein: CSVQGANEKLFF
CDR3 DNA: TGCAGCGTGCAGGGGGCCAATGAAAAACTGTTTTTT

D gene: NA
J gene: TRBJ2-2
V gene: TRBV25-1
CDR3 protein: CASSESMRGEAGELFF
CDR3 DNA: TGTGCCAGCAGTGAATCCATGCGAGGGGAAGCCGGGGAGCTGTTTTTT

D gene: NA
J gene: TRBJ2-7
V gene: TRBV30
CDR3 protein: CAWSIGAMRSGYEQYF
CDR3 DNA: TGTGCCTGGAGCATCGGGGCTATGCGATCGGGATACGAGCAGTACTTC

D gene: NA
J gene: TRBJ1-2
V gene: TRBV19
CDR3 protein: CASSEGTFYGYTF
CDR3 DNA: TGTGCCAGTAGTGAGGGGACGTTCTATGGCTACACCTTC

D gene: NA
J gene: TRBJ1-2
V gene: TRBV19
CDR3 protein: CASSIRENAYGYTF
CDR3 DNA: TGTGCCAGTAGTATCCGAGAGAACGCCTATGGCTACACCTTC